This is a list of T cell receptor beta chains from one sample in a study of T cells in Graves' hyperthyroidism and ophthalmopathy. TCRdb analysed the multiplex PCR reads with MiXCR anew, one entry per CDR3 protein. The sample shows around 500,000 distinct CDR3 sequences, less than 15% of them seen only once. Source material: blood. These receptors were taken from a woman aged 40 to 50 with Graves' hyperthyroidism. Both conserved end residues are part of each CDR3. The D gene is left open where the match is weak. Rows give clone size only sometimes, using once, few, many, or a class for an expanded clone.

TRBJ2-3	TRBV20-1	many	.	TGCAGTGCTAGAGCGGCGAAGGGTCTCACAGATACGCAGTATTTT	CSARAAKGLTDTQYF
TRBJ1-5	TRBV2	few	.	TGTGCCAGCAGTGAGGGGGGACTGCCCCAGCATTTT	CASSEGGLPQHF
TRBJ2-2	TRBV29-1	few	.	TGCAGCGCAAGCTCTATGGGCACCGGGGAGCTGTTTTTT	CSASSMGTGELFF
TRBJ2-1	TRBV6-1	many	.	TGTGCCAGCAGTTTCGGGGATTACAATGAGCAGTTCTTC	CASSFGDYNEQFF
TRBJ2-1	TRBV28	few	.	TGTGCCAGCGGGGGCGGGTTATATGAGCAGTTCTTC	CASGGGLYEQFF
TRBJ2-5	TRBV12-3/TRBV12-4	many	.	TGTGCCAGCAGACCTCAGGGTCCCGGGGCCCAGTACTTC	CASRPQGPGAQYF
TRBJ2-2	TRBV27	many	.	TGTGCCAGCAGTTTATCCTTTCGGGTCACCGGGGAGCTGTTTTTT	CASSLSFRVTGELFF
TRBJ2-5	TRBV7-6	.	.	TGTGCCAGCACCCCCTTGGCGGAGCCGAACCAGTACTTC	CASTPLAEPNQYF
TRBJ2-1	TRBV5-4	.	.	TGTGCCAGCAGCTTGGATGCTAGCTCGAAGTTCTTC	CASSLDASSKFF
TRBJ2-7	TRBV27	.	.	TGTGCCAGCAGCCGGACAGCGGGAGAGCAGTACTTC	CASSRTAGEQYF
TRBJ1-1	TRBV7-2	many	.	TGTGCCAGCAGCTTAGCATTGTGGAACACTGAAGCTTTCTTT	CASSLALWNTEAFF
TRBJ1-6	TRBV19	.	TRBD1	TGTGCCAGTAGTACGACGACAGGGGCTAACGGTTCACCCCTCCACTTT	CASSTTTGANGSPLHF
TRBJ1-1	TRBV28	many	.	TGTGCCAGCAGTTTATGGGGGGAGGTCGGCACTGAAGCTTTCTTT	CASSLWGEVGTEAFF
TRBJ2-7	TRBV28	many	.	TGTGCCAGCAGTCCGCGCACAGGACCCATCTCCTACGAGCAGTACTTC	CASSPRTGPISYEQYF
TRBJ2-5	TRBV12-3/TRBV12-4	many	TRBD2	TGTGCCAGCGGGGGGGAGATCAACCAAGAGACCCAGTACTTC	CASGGEINQETQYF
TRBJ1-5	TRBV30	.	TRBD1	TGTGCCTGGAGTGTTTACGGACAGGGGGGTCAGCCCCAGCATTTT	CAWSVYGQGGQPQHF
TRBJ1-1	TRBV20-1	many	.	TGCAGTGCCCCCCAGGGGAGGGCGGACACTGAAGCTTTCTTT	CSAPQGRADTEAFF
TRBJ2-1	TRBV7-3	few	.	TGTGCCAGCAGCTTAAATGCAGGACGATACAATGAGCAGTTCTTC	CASSLNAGRYNEQFF